This T cell receptor beta chain was sequenced in a study of shared clonotypes between healthy human individuals. The germline V gene has CDR1 MNHEY and CDR2 SVGAGI. V lost 8 bases to trimming and J lost 3 bases, with 16 bases between them. The CDR3 loop spans 15 amino acids. Assay: immunoSEQ multiplex PCR; the TCRdb copy retains only in-frame clones and omits some. This sample has approximately 2.1 million clones, with approximately 95% found just once. This clonotype originated in a man aged 18 to 30 in good health. Some clones in this sample may be carry-over from other donors' samples. Material for sequencing was naive CD4+ T cells from PBMCs. Sample subset: CD45RA+ positively selected. The rearrangement joins TRBV6-5 to TRBJ2-2, with D hard to call. The CDR3 region is CASGKGRQYTGELFF. In DNA, the CDR3 is TGTGCCAGCGGAAAGGGAAGGCAGTACACCGGGGAGCTGTTTTTT.